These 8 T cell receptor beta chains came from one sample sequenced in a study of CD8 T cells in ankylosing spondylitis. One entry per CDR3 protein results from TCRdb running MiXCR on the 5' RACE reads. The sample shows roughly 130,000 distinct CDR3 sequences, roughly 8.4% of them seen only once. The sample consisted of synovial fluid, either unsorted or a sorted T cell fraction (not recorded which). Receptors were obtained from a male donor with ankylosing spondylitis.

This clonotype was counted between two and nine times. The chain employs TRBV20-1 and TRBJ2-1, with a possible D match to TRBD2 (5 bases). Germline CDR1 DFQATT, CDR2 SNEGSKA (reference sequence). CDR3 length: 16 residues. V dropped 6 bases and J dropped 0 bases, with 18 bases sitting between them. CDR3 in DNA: TGCAGTGCCCCTATGCGAGGGCCCCTCTCCTACAATGAGCAGTTCTTC. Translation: CSAPMRGPLSYNEQFF.

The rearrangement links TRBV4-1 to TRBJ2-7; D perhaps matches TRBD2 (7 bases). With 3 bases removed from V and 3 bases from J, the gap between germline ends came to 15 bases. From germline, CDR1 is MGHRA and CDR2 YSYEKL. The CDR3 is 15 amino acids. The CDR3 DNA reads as TGCGCCAGCAGCCACCAAGGGAGGGGGGACTACGAGCAGTACTTC. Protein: CASSHQGRGDYEQYF.

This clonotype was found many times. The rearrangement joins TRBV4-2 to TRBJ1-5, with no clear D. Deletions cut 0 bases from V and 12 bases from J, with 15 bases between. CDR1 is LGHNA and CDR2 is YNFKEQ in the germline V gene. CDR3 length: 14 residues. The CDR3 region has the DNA TGTGCCAGCAGCCAAGAGCAGCACTCAGCTAACCAGCATTTT. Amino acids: CASSQEQHSANQHF.

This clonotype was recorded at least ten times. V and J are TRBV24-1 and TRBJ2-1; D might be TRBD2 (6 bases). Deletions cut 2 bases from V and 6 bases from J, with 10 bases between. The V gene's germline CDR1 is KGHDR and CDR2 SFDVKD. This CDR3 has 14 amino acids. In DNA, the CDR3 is TGTGCCACCAGTGATTGGCTGGGGGGCAATGAGCAGTTCTTC. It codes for CATSDWLGGNEQFF.

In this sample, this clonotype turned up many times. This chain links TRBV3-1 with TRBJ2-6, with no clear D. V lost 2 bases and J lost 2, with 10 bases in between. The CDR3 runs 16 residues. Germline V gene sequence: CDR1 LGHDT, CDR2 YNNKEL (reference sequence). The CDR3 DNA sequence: TGTGCCAGCAGCCAACAGGAAGGGACTGGGGCCAACGTCCTGACTTTC. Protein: CASSQQEGTGANVLTF.

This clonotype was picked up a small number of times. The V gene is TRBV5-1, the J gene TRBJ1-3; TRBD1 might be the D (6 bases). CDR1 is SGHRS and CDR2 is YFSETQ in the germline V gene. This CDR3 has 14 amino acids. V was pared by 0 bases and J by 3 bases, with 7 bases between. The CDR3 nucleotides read TGCGCCAGCAGCTTGGACAGGGTTGGAAACACCATATATTTT. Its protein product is CASSLDRVGNTIYF.

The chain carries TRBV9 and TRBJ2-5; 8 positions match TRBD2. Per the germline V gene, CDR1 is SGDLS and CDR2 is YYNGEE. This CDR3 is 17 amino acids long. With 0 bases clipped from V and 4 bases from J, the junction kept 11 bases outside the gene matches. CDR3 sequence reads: CASSVGGSGGLGETQYF. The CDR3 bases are TGTGCCAGCAGCGTAGGGGGAAGCGGGGGCTTAGGAGAGACCCAGTACTTC.

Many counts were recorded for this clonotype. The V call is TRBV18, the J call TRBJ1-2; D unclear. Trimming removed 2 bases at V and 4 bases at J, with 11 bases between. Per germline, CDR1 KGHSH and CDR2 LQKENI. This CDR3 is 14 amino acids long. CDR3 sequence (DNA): TGTGCCAGCTCACCAGAACGGACGGCCTATGGCTACACCTTC. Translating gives CASSPERTAYGYTF.